The next 13 T cell receptor beta chains were all read from a single sample in a study of blood T cell repertoires in COVID-19. TCRdb keeps only in-frame clones here, not all; method: immunoSEQ multiplex PCR. The sample contains about 180,000 clones, approximately 89% of which appear only once. The sequenced sample consisted of peripheral blood. The receptor source for this set is a woman aged 25-40 years with acute or convalescent COVID-19.

The V gene is TRBV10-1, the J gene TRBJ2-1; D possibly corresponds to TRBD2 (7 bases). Germline-derived CDR1 and CDR2 are WNHNN and SYGVQD (reference sequence). The CDR3 extends over 14 amino acids. V lost 5 bases to trimming and J lost 9 bases, with 17 bases between them. Here the CDR3 reads CASSTTGRGREQFF. The CDR3 DNA is TGCGCCAGCAGTACCACAGGGCGGGGGCGTGAGCAGTTCTTC.

The rearrangement uses TRBV5-1 and TRBJ1-2; D is uncertain. Per the germline V gene, CDR1 is SGHRS and CDR2 is YFSETQ. V was cut by 0 bases and J by 5 bases, with 11 bases left in between. There are 14 residues in the CDR3. The CDR3 bases are TGCGCCAGCAGCTTGGGTGCGTTCGGGTATGGCTACACCTTC. It codes for CASSLGAFGYGYTF.

The chain uses TRBV7-9 and TRBJ2-2; 7 positions agree with TRBD2. The CDR3 loop spans 15 amino acids. J lost 7 bases, V lost 4 bases, and 9 bases had no gene match. Germline CDR1 is SEHNR and CDR2 is FQNEAQ (reference sequence). The CDR3 reads CASSWSGIMGGELFF. The DNA of the CDR3 is TGTGCCAGCAGCTGGAGCGGGATCATGGGCGGGGAGCTGTTTTTT.

V is TRBV6-5 and J is TRBJ1-5; no reliable D call. The V gene lost 8 bases and the J gene lost 1 base, with 3 bases spanning the gap. The CDR3 spans 11 residues. Germline V lookup: CDR1 MNHEY, CDR2 SVGAGI. In DNA, the CDR3 is TGTGCCAGCCGGAGCAATCAGCCCCAGCATTTT. It specifies CASRSNQPQHF.

This clone was observed a single time. The gene calls are TRBV6-2 or TRBV6-3 and TRBJ2-1, with 14 nucleotides matching TRBD2. This CDR3 region has 16 residues. The V gene end was trimmed by 5 bases and the J gene end by 5 bases; junction bases not matched to a gene: 5. Germline V gene data show CDR1 as MNHEY and CDR2 as SVGEGT. CDR3 coding DNA: TGTGCCAGCAGTAACCGACTAGCGGGAGGGAACAATGAGCAGTTCTTC. Encoded protein: CASSNRLAGGNNEQFF.

This clone was detected once. The genes are TRBV11-2 and TRBJ1-2; the D gene is possibly TRBD1 (5 bases). Germline assignment: CDR1 SGHAT and CDR2 FQNNGV. This CDR3 has 15 residues. Trimming removed 1 base from V and 4 bases from J, with 13 bases in between. The CDR3 DNA reads as TGTGCCAGCAGCTTAGCGGGGGGATCGGGCTATGGCTACACCTTC. Residues: CASSLAGGSGYGYTF. The variable domain in full, completed from reference TRBV11-2 and TRBJ1-2, reads EAGVAQSPRYKIIEKRQSVAFWCNPISGHATLYWYQQILGQGPKLLIQFQNNGVVDDSQLPKDRFSAERLKGVDSTLKIQPAKLEDSAVYLCASSLAGGSGYGYTFGSGTRLTVV.

The J gene is TRBJ2-2, the V gene TRBV18, with 9 bases matching TRBD1. This CDR3 spans 13 amino acids. Looked up from germline, CDR1 is KGHSH and CDR2 is LQKENI. With 2 bases clipped from V and 15 bases from J, the junction kept 7 bases outside the gene matches. The CDR3 sequence is CASSPGTGKLLFF. The CDR3 bases are TGTGCCAGCTCACCAGGGACAGGGAAGTTGTTGTTTTTT.

The V and J genes are TRBV30 and TRBJ2-1, with D unresolved. V shed 2 bases and J shed 4 bases, with 15 bases lying between them. This CDR3 is 15 amino acids long. From germline, CDR1 is GTSNPN and CDR2 SVGIG (reference sequence). The CDR3 DNA reads TGTGCCTGGAGTCCCTCTCCCGCCGGTTACAATGAGCAGTTCTTC. Protein product: CAWSPSPAGYNEQFF. Supplemented by reference TRBV30 and TRBJ2-1, the full variable domain reads SQTIHQWPATLVQPVGSPLSLECTVEGTSNPNLYWYRQAAGRGLQLLFYSVGIGQISSEVPQNLSASRPQDRQFILSSKKLLLSDSGFYLCAWSPSPAGYNEQFFGPGTRLTVL.

The genes are TRBV30 and TRBJ2-7; 7 bases map to TRBD1. The CDR3 sequence is 15 residues long. CDR1 and CDR2 (germline): GTSNPN, SVGIG (reference sequence). V lost 1 base, J lost 2 bases, and 8 bases stayed unmatched. The CDR3 DNA reads TGTGCCTGGAGTGCCCGGGACAGAATAGCCTACGAGCAGTACTTC. Residues: CAWSARDRIAYEQYF. Full variable domain (rest looked up from reference TRBV30 and TRBJ2-7): SQTIHQWPATLVQPVGSPLSLECTVEGTSNPNLYWYRQAAGRGLQLLFYSVGIGQISSEVPQNLSASRPQDRQFILSSKKLLLSDSGFYLCAWSARDRIAYEQYFGPGTRLTVT.

The chain uses TRBV28 and TRBJ1-2, with TRBD1 matching over 9 bases. From germline, CDR1 is MDHEN and CDR2 SYDVKM. The CDR3 covers 13 residues. Germline trimming cut 6 bases from V and 8 bases from J; bases unmatched to any gene: 7. CDR3 sequence (DNA): TGTGCCAGCAGGCCCACAGGGGGCAACGGCTACACCTTC. Its translation is CASRPTGGNGYTF.

The chain employs TRBV7-9 and TRBJ1-2; perhaps TRBD1 as D (5 bases). The V gene lost 1 base and the J gene lost 7 bases, with 22 bases spanning the gap. CDR1 SEHNR and CDR2 FQNEAQ come from the germline V gene (reference sequence). This CDR3 has 17 residues. CDR3 nucleotides: TGTGCCAGCAGCTTAGGGACAAGGGATTATACGGTGAGTGGCTACACCTTC. It encodes CASSLGTRDYTVSGYTF. The whole variable domain, remainder taken from reference TRBV7-9 and TRBJ1-2, is DTGVSQNPRHKITKRGQNVTFRCDPISEHNRLYWYRQTLGQGPEFLTYFQNEAQLEKSRLLSDRFSAERPKGSFSTLEIQRTEQGDSAMYLCASSLGTRDYTVSGYTFGSGTRLTVV.

V is TRBV5-1 and J is TRBJ2-1; 7 bases agree with TRBD2. V was pared by 3 bases and J by 7 bases, with 4 bases of the junction left unmatched. CDR1 SGHRS and CDR2 YFSETQ come from the germline V gene. CDR3 size: 13 residues. Here the CDR3 reads CASSSGTINEQFF. CDR3 in DNA: TGCGCCAGCAGCTCAGGGACTATAAATGAGCAGTTCTTC.

This clone was counted only a few times. The J gene is TRBJ1-3, the V gene TRBV5-5, with D perhaps TRBD1 (5 bases). The CDR3 is made up of 16 amino acids. CDR1 and CDR2 (germline): SGHKS, YYEKEE (reference sequence). V lost 2 bases, J lost 1 base, and 13 bases lay in between. In nucleotides, the CDR3 is TGTGCCAGCAGCTTCAGGGTGGATGGGTCTGGAAACACCATATATTTT. This encodes CASSFRVDGSGNTIYF.